This T cell receptor beta chain was identified in a study of blood T cells in healthy people across ages. No fewer than 5 micrograms of total RNA were isolated from every sample. For the second PCR, which ran for roughly 6 to 11 cycles, a sample-barcoded 5' primer and a J-beta primer mix were used. MiXCR, run by TCRdb on the 5' RACE reads, gives a single entry per CDR3 protein. The sample carries about 1.6 million distinct CDR3 sequences, approximately 32% recorded once. Only a few counts were recorded for this clonotype. The clonotype comes from a woman under 40 in good health. Sequenced sample: blood.

The CDR3 protein is CASSSGLGAGEQYF. CDR3 nucleotides: TGCGCCAGCAGCTCGGGTTTGGGGGCAGGGGAGCAGTACTTC. The J gene is TRBJ2-7, the V gene TRBV5-1; possibly TRBD1 for D (6 bases). V was clipped by 3 bases and J by 7 bases, with 17 bases between them. The CDR3 contains 14 residues. Looked up from germline, CDR1 is SGHRS and CDR2 is YFSETQ.